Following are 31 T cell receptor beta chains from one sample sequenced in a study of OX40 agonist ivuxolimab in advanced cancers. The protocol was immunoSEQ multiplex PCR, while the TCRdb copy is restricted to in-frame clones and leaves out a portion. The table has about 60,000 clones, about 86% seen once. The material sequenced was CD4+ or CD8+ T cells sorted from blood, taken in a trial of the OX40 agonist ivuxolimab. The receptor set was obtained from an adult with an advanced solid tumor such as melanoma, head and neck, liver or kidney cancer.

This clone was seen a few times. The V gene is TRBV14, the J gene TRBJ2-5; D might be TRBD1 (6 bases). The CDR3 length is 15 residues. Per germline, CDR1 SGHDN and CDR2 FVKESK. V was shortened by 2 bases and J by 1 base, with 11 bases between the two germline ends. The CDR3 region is CASSQRQAPQETQYF. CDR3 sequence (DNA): TGTGCCAGCAGCCAACGACAGGCACCCCAAGAGACCCAGTACTTC.

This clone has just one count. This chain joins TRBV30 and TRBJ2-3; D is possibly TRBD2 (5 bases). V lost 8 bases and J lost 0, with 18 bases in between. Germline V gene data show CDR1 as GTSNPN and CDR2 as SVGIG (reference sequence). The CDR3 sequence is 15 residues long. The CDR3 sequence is CARWERSFSTDTQYF. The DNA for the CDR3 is TGTGCCCGCTGGGAGCGCAGCTTTAGCACAGATACGCAGTATTTT.

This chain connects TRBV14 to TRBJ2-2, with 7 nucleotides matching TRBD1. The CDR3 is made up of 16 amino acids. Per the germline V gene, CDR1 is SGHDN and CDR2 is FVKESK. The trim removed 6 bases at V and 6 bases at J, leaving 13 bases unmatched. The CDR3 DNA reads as TGTGCCAGCAGTCCTACTTTGACAGGGAATGCCGGGGAGCTGTTTTTT. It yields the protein CASSPTLTGNAGELFF.

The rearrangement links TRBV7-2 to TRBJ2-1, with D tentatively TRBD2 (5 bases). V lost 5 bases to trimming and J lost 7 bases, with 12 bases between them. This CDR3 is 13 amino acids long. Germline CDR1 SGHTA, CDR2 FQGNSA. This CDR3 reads CASSTRLRNEQFF. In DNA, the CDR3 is TGTGCCAGCAGCACACGACTAAGGAATGAGCAGTTCTTC. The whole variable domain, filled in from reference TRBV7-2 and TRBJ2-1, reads GAGVSQSPSNKVTEKGKDVELRCDPISGHTALYWYRQSLGQGLEFLIYFQGNSAPDKSGLPSDRFSAERTGGSVSTLTIQRTQQEDSAVYLCASSTRLRNEQFFGPGTRLTVL.

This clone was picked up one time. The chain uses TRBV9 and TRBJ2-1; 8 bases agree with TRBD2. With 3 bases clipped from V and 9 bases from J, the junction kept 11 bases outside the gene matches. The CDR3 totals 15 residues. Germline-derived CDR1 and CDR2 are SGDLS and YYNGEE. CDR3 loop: CASSAGPAREVEQFF. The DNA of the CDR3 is TGTGCCAGCAGCGCAGGGCCTGCGCGGGAGGTTGAGCAGTTCTTC.

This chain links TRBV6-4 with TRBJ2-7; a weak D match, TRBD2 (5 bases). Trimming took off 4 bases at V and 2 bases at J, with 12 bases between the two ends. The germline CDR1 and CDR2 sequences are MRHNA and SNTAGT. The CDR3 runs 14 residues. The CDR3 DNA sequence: TGTGCCAGCAGTGTTTGTCCGGGGACCTACGAGCAGTACTTC. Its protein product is CASSVCPGTYEQYF.

The CDR3 loop is CASSLQLGTSGTYEQYF. The CDR3 nucleotides read TGTGCCAGCAGTTTGCAGCTAGGGACTAGCGGTACATACGAGCAGTACTTC. The rearrangement links TRBV27 to TRBJ2-7; 11 nucleotides line up with TRBD2. Germline CDR1 is MNHEY and CDR2 is SMNVEV (reference sequence). The CDR3 consists of 17 residues. V trimming: 3 bases; J trimming: 4 bases; junction bases outside the gene matches: 11.

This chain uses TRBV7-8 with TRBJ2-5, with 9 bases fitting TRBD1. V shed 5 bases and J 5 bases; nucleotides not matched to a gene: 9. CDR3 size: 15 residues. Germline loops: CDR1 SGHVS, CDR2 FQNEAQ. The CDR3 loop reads CASSPGTGKRETQYF. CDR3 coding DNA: TGTGCCAGCAGCCCGGGGACAGGGAAAAGGGAGACCCAGTACTTC. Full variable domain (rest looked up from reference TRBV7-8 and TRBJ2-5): GAGVSQSPRYKVAKRGQDVALRCDPISGHVSLFWYQQALGQGPEFLTYFQNEAQLDKSGLPSDRFFAERPEGSVSTLKIQRTQQEDSAVYLCASSPGTGKRETQYFGPGTRLLVL.

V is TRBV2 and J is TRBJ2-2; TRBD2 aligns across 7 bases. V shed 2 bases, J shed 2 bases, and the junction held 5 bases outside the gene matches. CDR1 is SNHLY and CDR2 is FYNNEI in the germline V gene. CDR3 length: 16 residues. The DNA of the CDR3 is TGTGCCAGCAGTGAAAGCCGCGGGAGAAACACCGGGGAGCTGTTTTTT. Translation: CASSESRGRNTGELFF.

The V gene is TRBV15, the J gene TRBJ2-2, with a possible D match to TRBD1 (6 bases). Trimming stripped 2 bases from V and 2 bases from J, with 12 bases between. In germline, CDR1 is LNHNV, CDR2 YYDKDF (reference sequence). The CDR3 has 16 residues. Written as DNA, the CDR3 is TGTGCCACCAGCAGATACGGGACATCCAACACCGGGGAGCTGTTTTTT. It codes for CATSRYGTSNTGELFF.

The CDR3 DNA sequence: TGTGCCAGTTCTTTTAGCCCGGGACTAGCCGCAGATACGCAGTATTTT. Translation gives CASSFSPGLAADTQYF. V is TRBV7-3 and J is TRBJ2-3, with TRBD2 matching 9 bases. CDR3 length equals 16 residues. Germline V gene sequence: CDR1 SGHTA, CDR2 FQGTGA. The junction had 14 bases not matched to a gene; V was cut back by 9 bases and J by 4 bases.

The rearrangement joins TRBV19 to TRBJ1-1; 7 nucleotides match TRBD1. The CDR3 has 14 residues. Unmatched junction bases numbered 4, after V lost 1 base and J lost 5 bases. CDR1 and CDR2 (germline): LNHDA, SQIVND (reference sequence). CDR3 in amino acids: CASSIVTGRTEAFF. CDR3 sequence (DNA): TGTGCCAGTAGTATAGTGACAGGGAGGACTGAAGCTTTCTTT.

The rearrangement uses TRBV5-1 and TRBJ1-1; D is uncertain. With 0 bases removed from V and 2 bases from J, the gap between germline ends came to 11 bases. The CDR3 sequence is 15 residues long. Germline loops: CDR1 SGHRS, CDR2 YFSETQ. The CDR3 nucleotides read TGCGCCAGCAGCTTGGCGGCGGGCTTTAACACTGAAGCTTTCTTT. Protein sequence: CASSLAAGFNTEAFF.

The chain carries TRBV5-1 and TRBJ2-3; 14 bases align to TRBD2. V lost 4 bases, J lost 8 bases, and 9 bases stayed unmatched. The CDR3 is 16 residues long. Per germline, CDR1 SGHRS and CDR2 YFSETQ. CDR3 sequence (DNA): TGCGCCAGCAGCGCGACGACTAGCGGGGGGGCAGGTACGCAGTATTTT. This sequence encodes CASSATTSGGAGTQYF.

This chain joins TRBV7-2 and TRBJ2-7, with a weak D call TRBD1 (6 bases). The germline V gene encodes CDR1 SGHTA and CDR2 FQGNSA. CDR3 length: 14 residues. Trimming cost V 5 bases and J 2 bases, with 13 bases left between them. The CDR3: CASSPRDKPYEQYF. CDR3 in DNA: TGTGCCAGCAGCCCGAGGGACAAGCCCTACGAGCAGTACTTC.

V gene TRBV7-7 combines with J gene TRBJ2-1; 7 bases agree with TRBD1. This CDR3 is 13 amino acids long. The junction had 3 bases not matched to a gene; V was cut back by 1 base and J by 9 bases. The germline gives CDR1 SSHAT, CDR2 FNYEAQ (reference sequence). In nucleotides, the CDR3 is TGTGCCAGCAGCTTAGGACAGGGCGCTGAGCAGTTCTTC. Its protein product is CASSLGQGAEQFF.

CDR3 coding DNA: TGTGCCAGCTCACCGAAGACAGGGGATAATTCACCCCTCCACTTT. It is translated as CASSPKTGDNSPLHF. The chain joins TRBV18 to TRBJ1-6; TRBD1 matches 8 bases. The CDR3 runs to 15 residues. Trimming at V came to 3 bases and at J to 5 bases, leaving 3 bases not matched to a gene. Germline V gene lookup returns CDR1 KGHSH and CDR2 LQKENI.

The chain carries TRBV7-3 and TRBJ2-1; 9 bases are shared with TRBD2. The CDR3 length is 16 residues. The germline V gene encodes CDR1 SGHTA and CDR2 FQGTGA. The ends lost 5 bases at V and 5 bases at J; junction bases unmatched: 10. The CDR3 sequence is CASSVVAGAPDNEQFF. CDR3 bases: TGTGCCAGCAGCGTCGTAGCGGGGGCCCCCGACAATGAGCAGTTCTTC.

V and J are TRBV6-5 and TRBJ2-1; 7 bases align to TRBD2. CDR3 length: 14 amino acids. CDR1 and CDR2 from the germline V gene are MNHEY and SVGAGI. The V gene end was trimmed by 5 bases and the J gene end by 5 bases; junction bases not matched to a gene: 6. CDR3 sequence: CASSPLSGNNEQFF. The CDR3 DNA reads TGTGCCAGCAGTCCATTAAGCGGGAACAATGAGCAGTTCTTC.

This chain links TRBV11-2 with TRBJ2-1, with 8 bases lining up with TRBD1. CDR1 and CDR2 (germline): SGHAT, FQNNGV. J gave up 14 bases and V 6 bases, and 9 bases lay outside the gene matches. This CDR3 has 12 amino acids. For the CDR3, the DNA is TGTGCCAGCAGACCCGACAGGGGATGGGAGTTCTTC. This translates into CASRPDRGWEFF.

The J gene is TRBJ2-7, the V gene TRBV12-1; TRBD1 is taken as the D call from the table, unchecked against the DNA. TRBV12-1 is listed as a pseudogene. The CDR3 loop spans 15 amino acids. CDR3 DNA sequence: TGTGCCAGCAGCTTTGGCAGTACAGGGTTGGGCGAGCAGTACTTC. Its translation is CASSFGSTGLGEQYF.

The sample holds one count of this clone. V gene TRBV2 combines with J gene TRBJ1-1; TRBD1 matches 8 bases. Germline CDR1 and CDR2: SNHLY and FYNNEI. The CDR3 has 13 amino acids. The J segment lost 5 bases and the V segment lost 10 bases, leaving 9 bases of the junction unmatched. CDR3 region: CATTHRGGTEAFF. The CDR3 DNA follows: TGTGCCACTACCCACAGGGGGGGGACTGAAGCTTTCTTT.

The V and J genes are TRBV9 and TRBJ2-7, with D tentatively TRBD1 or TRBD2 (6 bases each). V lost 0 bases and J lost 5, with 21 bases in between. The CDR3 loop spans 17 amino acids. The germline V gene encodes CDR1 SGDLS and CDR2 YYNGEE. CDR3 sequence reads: CASSVAWGEGGFHEQYF. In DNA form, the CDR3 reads TGTGCCAGCAGCGTAGCTTGGGGAGAGGGGGGTTTCCACGAGCAGTACTTC.

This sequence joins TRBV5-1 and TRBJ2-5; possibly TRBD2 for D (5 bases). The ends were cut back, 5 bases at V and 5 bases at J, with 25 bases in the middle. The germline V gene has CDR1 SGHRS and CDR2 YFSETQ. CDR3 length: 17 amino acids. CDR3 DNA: TGCGCCAGCAGTCGAGGTGGTTCGGCGGGCGATGGGGAGACCCAGTACTTC. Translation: CASSRGGSAGDGETQYF.

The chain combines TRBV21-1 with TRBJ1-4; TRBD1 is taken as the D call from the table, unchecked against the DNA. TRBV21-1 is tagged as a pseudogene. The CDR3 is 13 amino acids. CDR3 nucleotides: TGTGCCAGCAGCAACAGGGGTAATGAAAAACTGTTTTTT. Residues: CASSNRGNEKLFF.

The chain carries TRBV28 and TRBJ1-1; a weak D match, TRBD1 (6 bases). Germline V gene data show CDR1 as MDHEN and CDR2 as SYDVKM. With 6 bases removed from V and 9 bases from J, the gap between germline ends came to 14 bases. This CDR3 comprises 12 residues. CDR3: CASSPVGGQAFF. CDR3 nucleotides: TGTGCCAGCAGCCCGGTGGGGGGGCAAGCTTTCTTT.

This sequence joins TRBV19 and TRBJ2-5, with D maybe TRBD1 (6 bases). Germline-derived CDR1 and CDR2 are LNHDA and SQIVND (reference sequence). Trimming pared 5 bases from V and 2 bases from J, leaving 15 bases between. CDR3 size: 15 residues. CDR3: CASSPQGTLQETQYF. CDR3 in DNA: TGTGCCAGTAGTCCCCAGGGGACACTTCAAGAGACCCAGTACTTC. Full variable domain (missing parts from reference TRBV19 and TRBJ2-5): DGGITQSPKYLFRKEGQNVTLSCEQNLNHDAMYWYRQDPGQGLRLIYYSQIVNDFQKGDIAEGYSVSREKKESFPLTVTSAQKNPTAFYLCASSPQGTLQETQYFGPGTRLLVL.

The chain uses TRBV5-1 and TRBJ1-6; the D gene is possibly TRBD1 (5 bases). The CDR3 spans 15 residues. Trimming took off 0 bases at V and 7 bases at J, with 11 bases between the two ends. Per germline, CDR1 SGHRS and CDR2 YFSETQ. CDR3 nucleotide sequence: TGCGCCAGCAGCTTGGGTTCAGGGCTAAATTCACCCCTCCACTTT. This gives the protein CASSLGSGLNSPLHF.

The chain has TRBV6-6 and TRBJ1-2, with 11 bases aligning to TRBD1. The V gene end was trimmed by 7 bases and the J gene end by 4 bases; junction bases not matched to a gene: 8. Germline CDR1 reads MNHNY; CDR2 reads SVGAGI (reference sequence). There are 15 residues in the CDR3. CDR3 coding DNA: TGTGCCAGCAAGGGATCCGGGACAGGGGGCTATGGCTACACCTTC. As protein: CASKGSGTGGYGYTF.

CDR3 sequence: CASSIASGEQYF. The CDR3 nucleotides are TGTGCCAGCAGCATCGCATCAGGCGAGCAGTACTTC. The chain has TRBV7-8 and TRBJ2-7; D is ambiguous. The CDR3 loop spans 12 amino acids. The germline CDR1 and CDR2 sequences are SGHVS and FQNEAQ. The ends were cut back, 5 bases at V and 6 bases at J, with 11 bases in the middle.

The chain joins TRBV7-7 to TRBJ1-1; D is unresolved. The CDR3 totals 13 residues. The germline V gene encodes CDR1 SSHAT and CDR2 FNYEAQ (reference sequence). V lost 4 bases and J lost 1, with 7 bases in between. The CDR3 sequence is CASSSDGNTEAFF. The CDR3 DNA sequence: TGTGCCAGCAGCTCGGACGGGAACACTGAAGCTTTCTTT.